This is a list of T cell receptor beta chains from one sample in a study of T-cell reconstitution after alpha-beta-depleted transplantation in children. TCRdb analysed the PCR reads with MiXCR anew, one entry per CDR3 protein. The sample shows roughly 310,000 distinct CDR3 sequences, roughly 21% of them seen only once. The sequenced sample was PBMCs, mostly from graft donor cells, obtained 180 days after TCRalphabeta/CD19-depleted stem cell transplant. The receptors originated from a male patient younger than 18 who had a stem cell transplant for acute lymphoblastic leukemia, so the T cells may come from the graft donor. Each CDR3 is given with its conserved first and last residue. The D gene is left open where the match is weak. Size is stated for part of the rows, as once, few or many counts, or as a class when the clone is expanded.

D: TRBD1; size: -; V: TRBV20-1; J: TRBJ2-2; DNA: TGCAGTGCTAGAGATGCGACAGGGGACACCGGGGAGCTGTTTTTT; CDR3: CSARDATGDTGELFF
D: -; size: -; V: TRBV30; J: TRBJ1-1; DNA: TGTGCCTGGAGTGCTGGCAGGGGCCCGAACACTGAAGCTTTCTTT; CDR3: CAWSAGRGPNTEAFF
D: -; size: -; V: TRBV10-1; J: TRBJ2-3; DNA: TGCGCCAGCAGTGAGTCGGGGTACACTCGCACAGATACGCAGTATTTT; CDR3: CASSESGYTRTDTQYF
D: -; size: -; V: TRBV7-6; J: TRBJ2-2; DNA: TGTGCCAGCATGGGACAGAACACCGGGGAGCTGTTTTTT; CDR3: CASMGQNTGELFF
D: -; size: -; V: TRBV18; J: TRBJ2-3; DNA: TGTGCCAGCTCACCACGGCGCGCAGGGGTGGCAGATACGCAGTATTTT; CDR3: CASSPRRAGVADTQYF
D: -; size: few; V: TRBV18; J: TRBJ2-1; DNA: TGTGCCAGCTCAAGGACCAGGGAGTACAATGAGCAGTTCTTC; CDR3: CASSRTREYNEQFF
D: -; size: few; V: TRBV5-1; J: TRBJ2-2; DNA: TGCGCCAGCAGCTTAAGCCCGACAGGGAACACCGGGGAGCTGTTTTTT; CDR3: CASSLSPTGNTGELFF
D: -; size: -; V: TRBV18; J: TRBJ1-3; DNA: TGTGCCAGCTCACCACGGGGAAACACCATATATTTT; CDR3: CASSPRGNTIYF
D: -; size: -; V: TRBV12-3/TRBV12-4; J: TRBJ1-1; DNA: TGTGCCAGCAGCCCAGGACTGCCCGGGGAGAGCACTGAAGCTTTCTTT; CDR3: CASSPGLPGESTEAFF
D: -; size: -; V: TRBV20-1; J: TRBJ2-1; DNA: TGCAGTGCTAGAGGACTAGGGGCCTACAATGAGCAGTTCTTC; CDR3: CSARGLGAYNEQFF
D: -; size: few; V: TRBV5-6; J: TRBJ2-1; DNA: TGTGCCAGCAGCTTGGGGGCAGGTGGGGAGCAGTTCTTC; CDR3: CASSLGAGGEQFF